One sample yielded the 20 T cell receptor beta chains listed below, sequenced in a study of spatial heterogeneity in lung cancer. A single record per CDR3 protein comes from TCRdb applying MiXCR to the 5' RACE reads. Found here are 95,000 to 130,000 distinct CDR3 sequences, 12% of them singletons; the top ten hold 15% to 20%. As for time point: blood at routine non-recurrence follow-up after resection. Sequencing of whole RNA from tumor, nontumor lung or frozen PBMC involved no sorting. Sequencing was performed on PBMCs, taken at follow-up. These receptors were taken from a male donor with early-stage non-small cell lung cancer.

The rearrangement links TRBV28 to TRBJ2-7; 7 bases align to TRBD1. Germline V gene sequence: CDR1 MDHEN, CDR2 SYDVKM. The length of the CDR3 is 14 residues. With V trimmed by 2 bases and J by 2 bases, 3 bases remained unmatched. CDR3 residues: CASSLGGQPYEQYF. CDR3 coding DNA: TGTGCCAGCAGTTTAGGGGGACAGCCCTACGAGCAGTACTTC. Complete variable domain (other parts from reference TRBV28 and TRBJ2-7): DVKVTQSSRYLVKRTGEKVFLECVQDMDHENMFWYRQDPGLGLRLIYFSYDVKMKEKGDIPEGYSVSREKKERFSLILESASTNQTSMYLCASSLGGQPYEQYFGPGTRLTVT.

This clonotype has a handful of counts. The V and J genes are TRBV7-9 and TRBJ2-7; 7 bases align to TRBD1. This CDR3 contains 13 residues. V trimming: 6 bases; J trimming: 2 bases; junction bases outside the gene matches: 4. The germline V gene encodes CDR1 SEHNR and CDR2 FQNEAQ (reference sequence). The CDR3 nucleotides are TGTGCCAGCAGTCAGACAGGGCCCTACGAGCAGTACTTC. This translates into CASSQTGPYEQYF.

This clonotype was seen at least ten times. V usage is TRBV5-1 and J usage is TRBJ2-7; tentative D call: TRBD2 (6 bases). Trimming removed 3 bases from V and 0 bases from J, with 16 bases in between. CDR1 is SGHRS, CDR2 YFSETQ, per germline. The CDR3 is 16 residues long. CDR3 DNA: TGCGCCAGCAGCTCAAAGGCTGGCGGGGTCTCCTACGAGCAGTACTTC. Amino acid sequence: CASSSKAGGVSYEQYF.

In DNA, the CDR3 is TGTGCCAGCAGTGCCCTGACTAGCGGGGGAGGTGAGCAGTTCTTC. Its translation: CASSALTSGGGEQFF. The chain carries TRBV6-5 and TRBJ2-1, with 12 bases identical to TRBD2. CDR1 and CDR2 (germline): MNHEY, SVGAGI. The V gene end was trimmed by 5 bases and the J gene end by 9 bases; junction bases not matched to a gene: 8. The CDR3 is 15 amino acids.

This clonotype was picked up many times. This rearrangement joins TRBV5-1 to TRBJ2-3; D unclear. Germline CDR1 reads SGHRS; CDR2 reads YFSETQ. The germline V and J ends were trimmed by 0 bases and 1 base, with 6 bases remaining between them. This CDR3 contains 14 residues. As DNA, the CDR3 is TGCGCCAGCAGCTTGGGTAGAGGCACAGATACGCAGTATTTT. Its protein product is CASSLGRGTDTQYF. The full variable domain, in which reference TRBV5-1 and TRBJ2-3 provide the parts outside the CDR3, is KAGVTQTPRYLIKTRGQQVTLSCSPISGHRSVSWYQQTPGQGLQFLFEYFSETQRNKGNFPGRFSGRQFSNSRSEMNVSTLELGDSALYLCASSLGRGTDTQYFGPGTRLTVL.

There are a few counts of this clonotype. The rearrangement links TRBV7-2 to TRBJ1-4; TRBD1 matches 7 bases. Germline V gene lookup returns CDR1 SGHTA and CDR2 FQGNSA. V was clipped by 5 bases and J by 0 bases; unmatched bases: 3. The CDR3 is 15 residues long. CDR3 nucleotides: TGTGCCAGCAGCAAGACAGGGCCAACTAATGAAAAACTGTTTTTT. This codes for CASSKTGPTNEKLFF.

This clonotype was counted ten times or more. The V gene is TRBV6-5, the J gene TRBJ1-2, with 7 bases lining up with TRBD1. After removal of 4 bases from V and 3 bases from J, the junction contained 2 bases not matched to a gene. CDR1 is MNHEY, CDR2 SVGAGI, per germline. The length of the CDR3 is 13 residues. The CDR3 region is CASSSGGHYGYTF. The CDR3 region has the DNA TGTGCCAGCAGTTCAGGGGGGCACTATGGCTACACCTTC.

V is TRBV4-1 and J is TRBJ1-5; D is perhaps TRBD1 (5 bases). The V gene's germline CDR1 is MGHRA and CDR2 YSYEKL. The V gene lost 4 bases and the J gene lost 5 bases, with 18 bases spanning the gap. The CDR3 is 16 amino acids. The CDR3 DNA reads TGCGCCAGCAGCCCGTTCCATGGGCAGGGTGATCAGCCCCAGCATTTT. As protein: CASSPFHGQGDQPQHF.

This clonotype was counted between two and nine times. This CDR3 is CASSQSLGQGATEAFF. The CDR3 DNA sequence: TGCGCCAGCAGCCAGTCATTGGGACAGGGGGCAACTGAAGCTTTCTTT. The gene calls are TRBV4-1 and TRBJ1-1, with 12 bases identical to TRBD1. The length of the CDR3 is 16 residues. The V and J ends lost 3 bases and 5 bases, in that order; junction bases with no gene match: 7. Germline CDR1 and CDR2: MGHRA and YSYEKL.

This clonotype is deemed medium-sized. This chain links TRBV29-1 with TRBJ2-6; no clear D. V was trimmed by 6 bases and J by 0 bases, leaving 3 bases between them. The CDR3 sequence is 12 residues long. Per germline, CDR1 SQVTM and CDR2 ANQGSEA. Here the CDR3 reads CSVNSGANVLTF. As DNA, the CDR3 is TGCAGCGTAAACTCTGGGGCCAACGTCCTGACTTTC.

The V and J genes are TRBV4-2 and TRBJ1-5; D is uncertain. The CDR3 contains 15 residues. The V end lost 0 bases, the J end lost 3 bases, and 9 bases lay between the germline ends. Germline CDR1 reads LGHNA; CDR2 reads YNFKEQ. As DNA, the CDR3 is TGTGCCAGCAGCCAAGATATGTTTTTCAATCAGCCCCAGCATTTT. Translating gives CASSQDMFFNQPQHF.

This clonotype was detected many times. In DNA, the CDR3 is TGTGCCAGCAGCCAACATGGGACAGTCGGAGAGCAGTACTTC. Its protein is CASSQHGTVGEQYF. The chain combines TRBV9 with TRBJ2-7; 7 bases agree with TRBD1. The CDR3 extends over 14 amino acids. Germline CDR1 SGDLS, CDR2 YYNGEE. Trimming removed 4 bases from V and 7 bases from J; junction bases left unmatched: 11.

The sample holds a few counts of this clonotype. Written as DNA, the CDR3 is TGTGCCAGCAGTCCCAACGGTAGGAAGAGAAACTACTACGAGCAGTACTTC. As protein: CASSPNGRKRNYYEQYF. The gene calls are TRBV7-9 and TRBJ2-7; D uncertain. CDR1 and CDR2 (germline): SEHNR, FQNEAQ (reference sequence). V shed 6 bases and J shed 3 bases, with 24 bases lying between them. CDR3 length equals 17 residues.

This clonotype was seen ten or more times. The chain combines TRBV4-1 with TRBJ2-6; D might be TRBD1 (5 bases). The CDR3 is made up of 17 amino acids. The germline V gene has CDR1 MGHRA and CDR2 YSYEKL. V lost 1 base to trimming and J lost 0 bases, with 10 bases between them. The DNA for the CDR3 is TGCGCCAGCAGCCAAGCCCCAGGGAACTCTGGGGCCAACGTCCTGACTTTC. This translates into CASSQAPGNSGANVLTF.

This clonotype was recorded at least ten times. The V and J genes are TRBV6-1 and TRBJ2-1; weak D call: TRBD1 (6 bases). This CDR3 comprises 10 residues. From germline, CDR1 is MNHNS and CDR2 SASEGT. Trimming stripped 10 bases from V and 7 bases from J, with 8 bases between. In DNA form, the CDR3 reads TGTGCCACAGGGGATAATGAGCAGTTCTTC. Its translation: CATGDNEQFF.

At least ten counts were recorded for this clonotype. The V and J genes are TRBV4-2 and TRBJ1-2, with TRBD1 identical over 12 bases. This CDR3 contains 17 residues. Germline lookup yields CDR1 LGHNA and CDR2 YNFKEQ. The V gene end was trimmed by 1 base and the J gene end by 4 bases; junction bases not matched to a gene: 7. In DNA, the CDR3 is TGTGCCAGCAGCCAAGTGGCGGGACAGGGGGCGTCCTATGGCTACACCTTC. Protein: CASSQVAGQGASYGYTF.

This clonotype was seen a few times. The V call is TRBV7-2, the J call TRBJ2-7; D gene unclear. The CDR3 has 13 residues. Trimming left V 1 base short and J 2 bases short, with 6 bases between. The germline CDR1 and CDR2 sequences are SGHTA and FQGNSA. CDR3 sequence: CASSLGATYEQYF. CDR3 DNA sequence: TGTGCCAGCAGCTTAGGGGCCACCTACGAGCAGTACTTC.

The table lists this clonotype with many counts. The rearrangement uses TRBV29-1 and TRBJ1-1; unclear D gene. Trimming removed 2 bases from V and 2 bases from J, with 6 bases in between. The germline V gene encodes CDR1 SQVTM and CDR2 ANQGSEA. The CDR3 covers 12 residues. The CDR3 DNA follows: TGCAGCGTTGAAACATTTAACACTGAAGCTTTCTTT. The encoded protein is CSVETFNTEAFF.

This clonotype was seen only a few times. The chain has TRBV7-3 and TRBJ2-1; D remains ambiguous. This CDR3 comprises 13 residues. CDR1 and CDR2 from the germline V gene are SGHTA and FQGTGA. V was clipped by 1 base and J by 8 bases, with 9 bases between them. The CDR3 reads CASSLNPRYEQFF. CDR3 in DNA: TGTGCCAGCAGCTTAAACCCCCGGTATGAGCAGTTCTTC.

This chain connects TRBV27 to TRBJ2-2; 10 nucleotides agree with TRBD2. The germline V gene has CDR1 MNHEY and CDR2 SMNVEV (reference sequence). This CDR3 region has 16 residues. J was trimmed by 1 base and V by 5 bases; bases with no gene match: 4. The CDR3 loop is CASSPLAGENTGELFF. The CDR3 DNA sequence: TGTGCCAGCAGTCCCCTAGCGGGGGAGAACACCGGGGAGCTGTTTTTT.